These 21 T cell receptor beta chains came from one sample sequenced in a study of blood T cell repertoires in COVID-19. Profiling relied on immunoSEQ multiplex PCR, and the TCRdb table lists in-frame clones only, not all of them. The sample shows 200,000 or so clones, 89% of them seen only once. Sequencing input: PBMCs or T cells enriched from blood (not recorded which). These receptors came from a woman aged 40 to 49 with acute COVID-19.

This clone was seen more than once but under ten times. V usage is TRBV19 and J usage is TRBJ2-1, with D perhaps TRBD2 (6 bases). This CDR3 comprises 14 residues. The V and J ends lost 5 bases and 2 bases respectively, with 10 bases between them. CDR1 and CDR2 from the germline V gene are LNHDA and SQIVND (reference sequence). The CDR3 sequence is CASSFSGPYNEQFF. DNA for the CDR3: TGTGCCAGTAGTTTTAGCGGCCCCTACAATGAGCAGTTCTTC. Full variable domain (rest looked up from reference TRBV19 and TRBJ2-1): DGGITQSPKYLFRKEGQNVTLSCEQNLNHDAMYWYRQDPGQGLRLIYYSQIVNDFQKGDIAEGYSVSREKKESFPLTVTSAQKNPTAFYLCASSFSGPYNEQFFGPGTRLTVL.

Only a few counts were recorded for this clone. In DNA, the CDR3 is TGTGCCAGCAGCAAAGGACTCCCGGCGACCCAGTACTTC. Its translation: CASSKGLPATQYF. This chain uses TRBV21-1 with TRBJ2-5; the table's TRBD2 call for D was not verified on the DNA. TRBV21-1 is classified as a pseudogene. The length of the CDR3 is 13 residues.

This chain joins TRBV4-1 and TRBJ2-2; maybe TRBD2 (6 bases). CDR1 and CDR2 from the germline V gene are MGHRA and YSYEKL. This CDR3 spans 16 amino acids. V was trimmed by 0 bases and J by 6 bases, leaving 14 bases between them. The chain's CDR3 is CASSQDHQGGAGELFF. Here the CDR3 DNA reads TGCGCCAGCAGCCAAGATCATCAGGGAGGAGCCGGGGAGCTGTTTTTT.

This chain joins TRBV4-1 and TRBJ2-7; TRBD2 is a possible D gene (6 bases). The CDR3 is 15 amino acids. Germline loops: CDR1 MGHRA, CDR2 YSYEKL. V shed 4 bases and J shed 3 bases, with 16 bases lying between them. The CDR3 protein is CASSRREDLNYEQYF. In DNA form, the CDR3 reads TGCGCCAGCAGCCGGAGGGAGGACCTCAACTACGAGCAGTACTTC.

This clone has a handful of counts. The rearrangement uses TRBV5-4 and TRBJ2-3; D unclear. CDR1 and CDR2 (germline): SGHNT, YYREEE (reference sequence). Between the trimmed V and J ends, which lost 2 bases and 4 bases, there was a span of 11 bases. This CDR3 comprises 14 residues. The CDR3 loop is CASSFSPRADTQYF. CDR3 DNA: TGTGCCAGCAGCTTTAGCCCCCGTGCAGATACGCAGTATTTT. Drawing the rest from reference TRBV5-4 and TRBJ2-3, the complete variable domain is ETGVTQSPTHLIKTRGQQVTLRCSSQSGHNTVSWYQQALGQGPQFIFQYYREEENGRGNFPPRFSGLQFPNYSSELNVNALELDDSALYLCASSFSPRADTQYFGPGTRLTVL.

Here the CDR3 DNA reads TGTGCCTGGACAGGGAATAATTCACCCCTCCACTTT. This codes for CAWTGNNSPLHF. The gene calls are TRBV30 and TRBJ1-6, with D tentatively TRBD1 (5 bases). V lost 4 bases, J lost 5 bases, and 6 bases lay in between. The V gene's germline CDR1 is GTSNPN and CDR2 SVGIG (reference sequence). The CDR3 totals 12 residues.

The chain carries TRBV6-2 or TRBV6-3 and TRBJ1-2; weak D call: TRBD1 (5 bases). Trimming pared 4 bases from V and 7 bases from J, leaving 13 bases between. CDR3 length: 13 residues. Germline V CDR1 and CDR2: MNHEY, SVGEGT. DNA of the CDR3: TGTGCCAGCAGTTCCCAGGGATTAGGTGGCTACACCTTC. Translation: CASSSQGLGGYTF.

V and J are TRBV6-1 and TRBJ2-7; D not certain. CDR3 length: 14 residues. Germline V gene lookup returns CDR1 MNHNS and CDR2 SASEGT. Trimming pared 2 bases from V and 3 bases from J, leaving 11 bases between. In DNA form, the CDR3 reads TGTGCCAGCAGTGAATCGAGTTATCTCTACGAGCAGTACTTC. Translation gives CASSESSYLYEQYF.

This clone was counted a single time. This chain links TRBV30 with TRBJ2-4, with 10 bases fitting TRBD1. Germline V gene data show CDR1 as GTSNPN and CDR2 as SVGIG (reference sequence). There are 13 residues in the CDR3. The trim removed 7 bases at V and 5 bases at J, leaving 5 bases unmatched. The DNA for the CDR3 is TGTGCCTTCGCGACAGGGGGCGAAAACATTCAGTACTTC. Translation: CAFATGGENIQYF.

This rearrangement joins TRBV27 to TRBJ1-1, with D tentatively TRBD1 (6 bases). Trimming shortened V by 4 bases and J by 2 bases, and 11 bases separated the two germline ends. CDR3 size: 14 residues. Germline loops: CDR1 MNHEY, CDR2 SMNVEV (reference sequence). The CDR3 here is CASSSDSRNTEAFF. The DNA for the CDR3 is TGTGCCAGCAGTTCGGACAGTAGAAACACTGAAGCTTTCTTT.

The chain employs TRBV19 and TRBJ2-2; 7 bases map to TRBD2. V shed 3 bases, J shed 6 bases, and the junction held 4 bases outside the gene matches. The length of the CDR3 is 14 residues. Germline CDR1 LNHDA, CDR2 SQIVND (reference sequence). The CDR3 DNA reads TGTGCCAGTAGTATCCTACTAGCGTCCGGGGAGCTGTTTTTT. It is translated as CASSILLASGELFF.

V is TRBV30 and J is TRBJ1-5; the D gene is possibly TRBD1 (5 bases). The CDR3 consists of 14 residues. V lost 1 base, J lost 4 bases, and 11 bases lay in between. The germline V gene has CDR1 GTSNPN and CDR2 SVGIG (reference sequence). The CDR3 protein is CAWSAGSFNQPQHF. The CDR3 bases are TGTGCCTGGAGTGCAGGGTCTTTTAATCAGCCCCAGCATTTT.

The DNA for the CDR3 is TGTGCCAGCACCCCTAAGACAAGCGAGCAGTACTTC. The encoded protein is CASTPKTSEQYF. The rearrangement links TRBV27 to TRBJ2-7, with no clear D. The CDR3 consists of 12 residues. V gave up 7 bases and J gave up 6 bases, with 13 bases separating them. The V gene's germline CDR1 is MNHEY and CDR2 SMNVEV (reference sequence).

The V and J genes are TRBV7-9 and TRBJ1-2; 11 nucleotides agree with TRBD1. J gave up 7 bases and V 5 bases, and 6 bases lay outside the gene matches. The CDR3 consists of 14 residues. Per the germline V gene, CDR1 is SEHNR and CDR2 is FQNEAQ (reference sequence). CDR3 coding DNA: TGTGCCAGCAGCGCCGGGACAGGGGGTTTTGGCTACACCTTC. Its protein product is CASSAGTGGFGYTF.

The chain has TRBV2 and TRBJ1-2; 7 positions match TRBD1. Germline CDR1 is SNHLY and CDR2 is FYNNEI. The V gene end was trimmed by 9 bases and the J gene end by 5 bases; junction bases not matched to a gene: 9. The CDR3 runs 13 residues. This chain's CDR3 is CASGLGQVYGYTF. The CDR3 region has the DNA TGTGCCAGTGGTCTTGGACAGGTTTATGGCTACACCTTC.

The rearrangement links TRBV7-2 to TRBJ2-3, with TRBD2 identical over 12 bases. This CDR3 spans 19 amino acids. Unmatched junction bases numbered 16, after V lost 3 bases and J lost 6 bases. Germline lookup yields CDR1 SGHTA and CDR2 FQGNSA. CDR3 nucleotides: TGTGCCAGCAGCTTCAGCCCCCCGACTAGCGGGGGAGCCCAGGATACGCAGTATTTT. It encodes CASSFSPPTSGGAQDTQYF. Variable domain in full (rest from reference TRBV7-2 and TRBJ2-3): GAGVSQSPSNKVTEKGKDVELRCDPISGHTALYWYRQSLGQGLEFLIYFQGNSAPDKSGLPSDRFSAERTGGSVSTLTIQRTQQEDSAVYLCASSFSPPTSGGAQDTQYFGPGTRLTVL.

The chain uses TRBV5-4 and TRBJ2-1, with D unresolved. CDR1 and CDR2 from the germline V gene are SGHNT and YYREEE (reference sequence). Between the trimmed V and J ends, which lost 4 bases and 8 bases, there was a span of 16 bases. This CDR3 contains 14 residues. The CDR3 DNA reads as TGTGCCAGCAGCCCCCTAGTAACGCGGCATGAGCAGTTCTTC. Translating gives CASSPLVTRHEQFF.

The chain couples TRBV6-5 to TRBJ2-5, with 7 bases matching TRBD2. CDR3 size: 13 residues. The germline gives CDR1 MNHEY, CDR2 SVGAGI. J gave up 10 bases and V 6 bases, and 11 bases lay outside the gene matches. DNA for the CDR3: TGTGCCAGCAGCCGAGCTCCCCAGCGGGGCCAGTACTTC. Its protein product is CASSRAPQRGQYF.

This rearrangement joins TRBV5-6 to TRBJ2-7; D not resolved. Trimming removed 1 base from V and 0 bases from J, with 5 bases in between. There are 13 residues in the CDR3. Germline CDR1 and CDR2: SGHDT and YYEEEE. Here the CDR3 DNA reads TGTGCCAGCAGCTTGCGTCGCTCCTACGAGCAGTACTTC. It codes for CASSLRRSYEQYF.

The chain has TRBV19 and TRBJ1-2; possibly TRBD1 for D (6 bases). The germline V gene encodes CDR1 LNHDA and CDR2 SQIVND (reference sequence). This CDR3 region has 16 residues. Trimming pared 5 bases from V and 1 base from J, leaving 17 bases between. The CDR3 DNA follows: TGTGCCAGTAGTCATGGGACACTAACACTTAACTATGGCTACACCTTC. Amino acids: CASSHGTLTLNYGYTF.

The chain employs TRBV11-2 and TRBJ2-2, with D maybe TRBD1 (6 bases). Trimming removed 8 bases at V and 7 bases at J, with 11 bases between. The CDR3 is 12 residues long. CDR1 SGHAT and CDR2 FQNNGV come from the germline V gene. CDR3 coding DNA: TGTGCCAGCCTGGGGGCTTACGGGGAGCTGTTTTTT. Amino acid sequence: CASLGAYGELFF. Full variable domain (remainder filled in from reference TRBV11-2 and TRBJ2-2): EAGVAQSPRYKIIEKRQSVAFWCNPISGHATLYWYQQILGQGPKLLIQFQNNGVVDDSQLPKDRFSAERLKGVDSTLKIQPAKLEDSAVYLCASLGAYGELFFGEGSRLTVL.